Reported below is one T cell receptor (beta chain). This entry comes from a study of T-cell memory formation after mild COVID-19. TCRdb fed the 5' RACE reads into MiXCR, producing one record per CDR3 protein. The sample records around 450,000 distinct CDR3 sequences, about 20% being singletons. The CDR3 is 15 residues long. Germline V gives CDR1 SGHTA, CDR2 FQGNSA. With 4 bases removed from V and 0 bases from J, the gap between germline ends came to 11 bases. The material sequenced was PBMCs or a T cell subset sorted from them (not recorded which). This clonotype was obtained from an adult woman who had mild COVID-19 (a few samples of this study predate the infection). Cell type and time point are not known. The chain joins TRBV7-2 to TRBJ2-3; the D is unclear. CDR3 residues: CASSYDLASTDTQYF. The CDR3 DNA reads TGTGCCAGCAGCTACGACCTCGCTAGCACAGATACGCAGTATTTT.